The 32 T cell receptor beta chains in this list originate from one sample, sequenced in a study of blood T cells in healthy people across ages. Then a second PCR, running about 6 to 12 cycles, was carried out with a sample-barcoded 5' primer and a J-beta primer mix. TCRdb called the 5' RACE reads again in MiXCR, with one record for every CDR3 protein. The table shows 800,000 to 950,000 distinct CDR3 sequences, with around 48% occurring only once. Material: blood. These receptors came from a man aged 30-40 years in good health.

A remark on this clonotype: One end of the junction is discordant with germline, which a read error may explain. The chain carries TRBV6-4 and TRBJ2-7; 8 bases line up with TRBD2. The length of the CDR3 is 13 residues. Looked up from germline, CDR1 is MRHNA and CDR2 is SNTAGT. The CDR3 loop reads CASSSGSYNERYF. The CDR3 nucleotides are TGTGCCAGCAGTAGCGGGAGCTACAATGAGCGGTACTTC.

The chain is built from TRBV29-1 and TRBJ2-3; 9 nucleotides line up with TRBD1. Trimming at V came to 4 bases and at J to 1 base, leaving 0 bases not matched to a gene. CDR3 length: 13 residues. CDR1 is SQVTM and CDR2 is ANQGSEA in the germline V gene. As DNA, the CDR3 is TGCAGCGTTGGGACAGGGGGCACAGATACGCAGTATTTT. This translates into CSVGTGGTDTQYF.

This clonotype was seen a handful of times. The chain couples TRBV29-1 to TRBJ1-2; a weak D match, TRBD1 (6 bases). The germline CDR1 and CDR2 sequences are SQVTM and ANQGSEA. The CDR3 contains 15 residues. With 0 bases removed from V and 4 bases from J, the gap between germline ends came to 15 bases. CDR3 protein: CSVEDQQGGGYGYTF. DNA for the CDR3: TGCAGCGTTGAAGACCAACAGGGAGGTGGCTATGGCTACACCTTC.

The chain couples TRBV5-1 to TRBJ2-5; unclear D gene. The CDR3 length is 11 residues. The germline CDR1 and CDR2 sequences are SGHRS and YFSETQ. With 7 bases removed from V and 4 bases from J, the gap between germline ends came to 8 bases. CDR3 amino acids: CASQNSETQYF. CDR3 DNA sequence: TGCGCCAGCCAGAACTCAGAGACCCAGTACTTC.

The table lists this clonotype with a few counts. The CDR3 nucleotides read TGTGCCATCAGGGGGACGGGGTACGAGCAGTACTTC. Translated: CAIRGTGYEQYF. V usage is TRBV10-3 and J usage is TRBJ2-7; D is tentatively TRBD1 or TRBD2 (5 bases each). Germline V CDR1 and CDR2: ENHRY, SYGVKD. Trimming removed 6 bases from V and 4 bases from J, with 10 bases in between. This CDR3 comprises 12 residues.

The chain couples TRBV6-2 or TRBV6-3 to TRBJ1-1; the D is unclear. Germline CDR1 reads MNHEY; CDR2 reads SVGEGT. This CDR3 has 15 amino acids. V was cut by 0 bases and J by 3 bases, with 11 bases left in between. The CDR3 reads CASSYSAGRDTEAFF. Written as DNA, the CDR3 is TGTGCCAGCAGTTACTCGGCAGGACGGGACACTGAAGCTTTCTTT.

This clonotype was detected a few times. V usage is TRBV3-1 and J usage is TRBJ2-7; D gene unclear. The CDR3 consists of 14 residues. Trimming shortened V by 0 bases and J by 0 bases, and 6 bases separated the two germline ends. Per the germline V gene, CDR1 is LGHDT and CDR2 is YNNKEL (reference sequence). The CDR3 DNA reads as TGTGCCAGCAGCCAAGAATGGAGCTCCTACGAGCAGTACTTC. Its translation is CASSQEWSSYEQYF.

J is TRBJ2-5 and V is TRBV10-3, with 9 bases identical to TRBD1. The trim removed 4 bases at V and 6 bases at J, leaving 9 bases unmatched. Germline V gene lookup returns CDR1 ENHRY and CDR2 SYGVKD. This CDR3 comprises 15 residues. This CDR3 reads CAISVKGTGKQTQYF. CDR3 nucleotides: TGTGCCATCAGTGTAAAAGGGACAGGGAAGCAGACCCAGTACTTC.

The V call is TRBV4-1, the J call TRBJ1-2; 9 positions agree with TRBD1. J was trimmed by 1 base and V by 3 bases; bases with no gene match: 3. Germline V CDR1 and CDR2: MGHRA, YSYEKL. CDR3 length: 15 amino acids. The CDR3 here is CASSQGTGLNYGYTF. The CDR3 DNA reads TGCGCCAGCAGCCAGGGGACAGGGCTTAACTATGGCTACACCTTC.

The chain combines TRBV7-2 with TRBJ2-3, with 10 bases fitting TRBD2. CDR3 length: 16 amino acids. CDR1 and CDR2 from the germline V gene are SGHTA and FQGNSA. Germline trimming cut 4 bases from V and 2 bases from J; bases unmatched to any gene: 6. DNA of the CDR3: TGTGCCAGCAGCTCGGGACTAGCGCCGATCACAGATACGCAGTATTTT. Amino acids: CASSSGLAPITDTQYF.

The rearrangement links TRBV27 to TRBJ1-1, with D tentatively TRBD1 (6 bases). Germline V CDR1 and CDR2: MNHEY, SMNVEV (reference sequence). This CDR3 region has 17 residues. Deletions cut 1 base from V and 0 bases from J, with 15 bases between. Here the CDR3 DNA reads TGTGCCAGCAGTTTATGGTCGCAGGGGAGGATGAACACTGAAGCTTTCTTT. This gives the protein CASSLWSQGRMNTEAFF.

This chain uses TRBV28 with TRBJ2-3; a weak D match, TRBD2 (7 bases). Per germline, CDR1 MDHEN and CDR2 SYDVKM. This CDR3 has 19 residues. Trimming shortened V by 5 bases and J by 0 bases, and 24 bases separated the two germline ends. The CDR3 coding sequence is TGTGCCAGCAGTCTCCGAGTGATCGGGGGGCGACCTAGCACAGATACGCAGTATTTT. It translates to CASSLRVIGGRPSTDTQYF.

This clonotype was observed at least ten times. The chain combines TRBV12-3 or TRBV12-4 with TRBJ2-2; the D is unclear. This CDR3 has 11 residues. V gave up 6 bases and J gave up 3 bases, with 2 bases separating them. This CDR3 is CASRYTGELFF. CDR3 DNA sequence: TGTGCCAGCAGGTACACCGGGGAGCTGTTTTTT.

V gene TRBV5-1 combines with J gene TRBJ1-1; tentatively, D is TRBD1 (6 bases). The CDR3 totals 16 residues. Germline V CDR1 and CDR2: SGHRS, YFSETQ. V was cut by 2 bases and J by 2 bases, with 16 bases left in between. CDR3: CASSLTTGWVNTEAFF. CDR3 nucleotides: TGCGCCAGCAGCTTAACGACAGGTTGGGTCAACACTGAAGCTTTCTTT.

This chain joins TRBV29-1 and TRBJ1-2; 7 bases map to TRBD1. The CDR3 loop spans 13 amino acids. Germline trimming cut 6 bases from V and 6 bases from J; bases unmatched to any gene: 10. Germline CDR1 SQVTM, CDR2 ANQGSEA. CDR3 nucleotides: TGCAGCGTCCGACAGGGCGCCAACCATGGCTACACCTTC. Translation gives CSVRQGANHGYTF. Using reference TRBV29-1 and TRBJ1-2 for the parts outside the CDR3, the full variable domain is SAVISQKPSRDICQRGTSLTIQCQVDSQVTMMFWYRQQPGQSLTLIATANQGSEATYESGFVIDKFPISRPNLTFSTLTVSNMSPEDSSIYLCSVRQGANHGYTFGSGTRLTVV.

In its sample, this clonotype was seen a few times. The germline gene is not matched at one end of the junction; a read error may be the cause. The chain couples TRBV5-1 to TRBJ2-7; 7 bases agree with TRBD1. The CDR3 has 14 residues. CDR1 and CDR2 from the germline V gene are SGHRS and YFSETQ. The DNA of the CDR3 is TGTGCCAGCAGTTTAACGGCAGGGGGATACGAGCAGTACTTC. This translates into CASSLTAGGYEQYF.

The V and J genes are TRBV6-1 and TRBJ2-1; weak D call: TRBD1 (5 bases). The CDR3 consists of 15 residues. Looked up from germline, CDR1 is MNHNS and CDR2 is SASEGT. The V end lost 1 base, the J end lost 2 bases, and 9 bases lay between the germline ends. This CDR3 is CASSEGQSTYNEQFF. The CDR3 DNA sequence: TGTGCCAGCAGTGAAGGACAGTCCACCTACAATGAGCAGTTCTTC.

This clonotype was counted between two and nine times. The chain joins TRBV27 to TRBJ2-7, with 10 positions matching TRBD1. V trimming: 5 bases; J trimming: 1 base; junction bases outside the gene matches: 8. This CDR3 contains 16 residues. The germline CDR1 and CDR2 sequences are MNHEY and SMNVEV (reference sequence). The DNA for the CDR3 is TGTGCCAGCAGTCCAGACAGGGGGCGCGAGTCCTACGAGCAGTACTTC. Protein sequence: CASSPDRGRESYEQYF.

V usage is TRBV18 and J usage is TRBJ2-7; TRBD1 aligns across 7 bases. Looked up from germline, CDR1 is KGHSH and CDR2 is LQKENI. The CDR3 loop spans 13 amino acids. Trimming at V came to 7 bases and at J to 10 bases, leaving 13 bases not matched to a gene. CDR3: CASLTGVQEAQYF. CDR3 nucleotide sequence: TGTGCCAGCTTAACAGGGGTTCAAGAGGCCCAGTACTTC. The whole variable domain, remainder taken from reference TRBV18 and TRBJ2-7, is NAGVMQNPRHLVRRRGQEARLRCSPMKGHSHVYWYRQLPEEGLKFMVYLQKENIIDESGMPKERFSAEFPKEGPSILRIQQVVRGDSAAYFCASLTGVQEAQYFGPGTRLTVT.

The J gene is TRBJ1-6, the V gene TRBV20-1; D ambiguous. The CDR3 is 13 amino acids. V was cut by 0 bases and J by 5 bases, with 5 bases left in between. Germline lookup yields CDR1 DFQATT and CDR2 SNEGSKA (reference sequence). Here the CDR3 reads CSARDIDNSPLHF. The CDR3 nucleotides read TGCAGTGCTAGAGACATTGATAATTCACCCCTCCACTTT.

J is TRBJ2-6 and V is TRBV18, with 7 bases aligning to TRBD2. This CDR3 is built from 17 residues. Germline V gene data show CDR1 as KGHSH and CDR2 as LQKENI. J gave up 1 base and V 4 bases, and 7 bases lay outside the gene matches. This CDR3 is CASSLQGEGSGANVLTF. CDR3 DNA sequence: TGTGCCAGCTCACTCCAAGGGGAGGGGTCTGGGGCCAACGTCCTGACTTTC.

This clonotype showed up just a few times. The rearrangement joins TRBV5-1 to TRBJ2-3; 11 bases align to TRBD1. Losses at the gene ends were 4 bases for V and 3 bases for J; bases not matched to a gene: 7. The CDR3 spans 16 residues. Germline V gene data show CDR1 as SGHRS and CDR2 as YFSETQ. The CDR3 protein is CASSQADRGRTDTQYF. The DNA of the CDR3 is TGCGCCAGCAGCCAGGCGGACAGGGGGCGTACAGATACGCAGTATTTT.

This clonotype turned up a few times. The chain couples TRBV20-1 to TRBJ2-7; no firm D call. CDR3 length equals 12 residues. CDR1 and CDR2 (germline): DFQATT, SNEGSKA (reference sequence). V lost 0 bases and J lost 0, with 3 bases in between. The CDR3 bases are TGCAGTGCTAGAGACCTCTCCTACGAGCAGTACTTC. Translation gives CSARDLSYEQYF.

This clonotype was picked up many times. V is TRBV11-2 and J is TRBJ2-3; tentative D call: TRBD1 (5 bases). Trimming stripped 6 bases from V and 6 bases from J, with 19 bases between. The CDR3 consists of 15 residues. Germline-derived CDR1 and CDR2 are SGHAT and FQNNGV. CDR3 region: CASSLRPTGVDTQYF. The CDR3 DNA follows: TGTGCCAGCAGTCTCCGACCTACAGGAGTCGATACGCAGTATTTT.

In this sample, this clonotype turned up a few times. The chain couples TRBV4-1 to TRBJ2-7; D uncertain. The CDR3 is 14 amino acids. The germline gives CDR1 MGHRA, CDR2 YSYEKL. Between the trimmed V and J ends, which lost 1 base and 1 base, there was a span of 8 bases. The CDR3 sequence: CASSQGEVSYEQYF. The CDR3 bases are TGCGCCAGCAGCCAAGGGGAAGTTTCCTACGAGCAGTACTTC.

V usage is TRBV12-3 or TRBV12-4 and J usage is TRBJ1-2; D not certain. Between the trimmed V and J ends, which lost 1 base and 4 bases, there was a span of 16 bases. The CDR3 runs 16 residues. In nucleotides, the CDR3 is TGTGCCAGCAGTTTAGGTTCCGCAGAGGCGACCTATGGCTACACCTTC. This translates into CASSLGSAEATYGYTF.

This clonotype showed up just once. The rearrangement uses TRBV7-6 and TRBJ1-2; TRBD1 aligns across 7 bases. Per germline, CDR1 SGHVS and CDR2 FNYEAQ. V gave up 5 bases and J gave up 2 bases; unmatched junction bases: 8. This CDR3 comprises 15 residues. The DNA for the CDR3 is TGTGCCAGCAGCCCAGGGGGGGCTCGGAACTATGGCTACACCTTC. Translating gives CASSPGGARNYGYTF.

J is TRBJ2-3 and V is TRBV9; D remains unclear. The germline V gene has CDR1 SGDLS and CDR2 YYNGEE. V was cut by 3 bases and J by 0 bases, with 11 bases left in between. The CDR3 sequence is 15 residues long. CDR3 protein: CASSAGGRSTDTQYF. CDR3 coding DNA: TGTGCCAGCAGCGCCGGCGGCCGCAGCACAGATACGCAGTATTTT.

The chain has TRBV20-1 and TRBJ1-4; 8 positions agree with TRBD1. Losses at the gene ends were 7 bases for V and 1 base for J; bases not matched to a gene: 5. The CDR3 extends over 14 amino acids. The V gene's germline CDR1 is DFQATT and CDR2 SNEGSKA (reference sequence). In DNA, the CDR3 is TGCAGTGTCACCGACAGGGGAACTAATGAAAAACTGTTTTTT. Its translation is CSVTDRGTNEKLFF.

This sequence joins TRBV5-1 and TRBJ1-1, with no clear D. Per the germline V gene, CDR1 is SGHRS and CDR2 is YFSETQ. The germline V and J ends were trimmed by 0 bases and 8 bases, with 8 bases remaining between them. The CDR3 sequence is 12 residues long. The CDR3 sequence: CASSLDTAEAFF. The CDR3 nucleotides read TGCGCCAGCAGCTTGGATACGGCCGAAGCTTTCTTT.

V usage is TRBV7-2 and J usage is TRBJ1-1; no firm D call. This CDR3 is built from 13 residues. CDR1 and CDR2 from the germline V gene are SGHTA and FQGNSA. Deletions cut 0 bases from V and 3 bases from J, with 5 bases between. CDR3 DNA sequence: TGTGCCAGCAGCTTAGCGATATACACTGAAGCTTTCTTT. The encoded protein is CASSLAIYTEAFF.

The V and J genes are TRBV7-8 and TRBJ1-1; 7 bases agree with TRBD1. This CDR3 spans 15 amino acids. Germline CDR1 is SGHVS and CDR2 is FQNEAQ. Trimming at V came to 1 base and at J to 0 bases, leaving 2 bases not matched to a gene. This CDR3 is CASSLVDRMNTEAFF. The CDR3 DNA sequence: TGTGCCAGCAGCTTAGTGGACAGGATGAACACTGAAGCTTTCTTT.